The T cell receptor (beta chain) described here comes from a study of blood T cell repertoires in COVID-19 (dated by TCRdb to 2018 to 2020). The study in broad terms: Samples covering the acute and convalescent phases of COVID-19 were provided by collaborators in the United States, Italy and Spain. A freely available public database, intended as a resource for researchers studying the immune response to SARS-CoV-2, is where the repertoires were released. The prospective study material was composed of cDNA or gDNA derived from T cells, B-cell-depleted T cells, or PBMCs. Deeply sampled blood TCRbeta repertoires from subjects exposed to, actively infected with, or recovered from COVID-19 were included in the dataset. Nearly every sample came with metadata listing a de-identified subject ID, COVID-19 status, age in years and sex. Where HLA class I and class II types were available, the types were taken from metadata supplied by the sample provider, not from assay-based typing. The samples were drawn from two sources: the first 160 participants of the ongoing ImmuneRACE study, and 950 to 1,500 subjects contributed by 6 global collaborators.

A word on this clone: The clone's antigen remains unknown. The input lacks base qualities; no much larger clone sits a single base away.

TCRbeta CDR3 regions were amplified from genomic DNA by means of the immunoSEQ Assay, a bias-controlled multiplex PCR. In the paper's pipeline: The number of nucleated cells in each sample was estimated by amplification of reference gene primers within the assay. Sequence reads were collapsed and filtered to measure the absolute abundance of every unique TCRbeta CDR3 rearrangement. For each sample, productive Simpson clonality was calculated as the square root of Simpson's diversity index over productive rearrangements. TCRdb re-hosts the immuneACCESS table, in-frame sequences only. Its copies lack some clones; in the studies checked, an unresolved V gene accounts for under half of them, and the cause for the rest is not known. V, J and clone size reflect that table, while D and trimming were determined from the DNA. The sample table contains 490,000 or so clones; only one count was recorded for about nine tenths of them. The ten largest clonotypes hold 8.3% of the sample.

Measured from the cysteine to the phenylalanine, the CDR3 is 13 residues long. Solely the CDR3 DNA is kept, with 39 bases framed from the first base. For this chain, trimming is 1 base at the V end and 15 bases at the J end, and the number of junction bases without a gene match is 8. In the prospective study, participants were about 18 to 90 years old, resided in 24 geographic areas of the United States, and were enrolled through a virtual design. In the prospective study, participants were assigned to cohorts based on the clinical history participants reported in a screening survey and a study questionnaire. Recovered participants in ImmuneRACE Cohort 3 were defined by two consecutive negative NP/OP PCR tests, clearance by a healthcare professional, or resolution of symptoms. Each participant in the prospective study had whole blood, serum and a nasopharyngeal or oropharyngeal swab collected by mobile phlebotomists. Over a 2-month period, participants in the prospective study had the option of providing additional blood draws and questionnaires. Before DNA extraction, prospective study blood samples were shipped either frozen or at room temperature.

What the authors observed across the whole study: The amount of clinical and demographic metadata varied by source and participant and was provided uncurated.

The chain is assembled from TRBV12-3 or TRBV12-4 and TRBJ2-1; the junction holds 8 bases that match TRBD1. The sequencing sample was made of PBMCs or T cells enriched from blood (not recorded which). The receptor's source is a woman aged 55-75 years who had recovered from COVID-19. The CDR3 region has the sequence CASSLGTGTGPFF. The DNA sequence is as follows: TGTGCCAGCAGTTTAGGGACCGGGACAGGTCCGTTCTTC.